The present T cell receptor (beta chain) was sequenced within a study of T cells and copy number aberrations in small-cell lung cancer. No donor received preoperative chemotherapy or radiotherapy, or immunotherapy before or after surgery. Clones were read by immunoSEQ multiplex PCR, and TCRdb kept only the in-frame ones, dropping some. This table holds 7,000 or so clones, 80% to 90% found once. The CDR3 extends over 10 amino acids. Germline CDR1 reads MDHEN; CDR2 reads SYDVKM. Trimming removed 9 bases from V and 8 bases from J; junction bases left unmatched: 3. The clonotype comes from a woman aged 50 to 65 with small cell lung cancer. V is TRBV28 and J is TRBJ1-1, with TRBD1 matching over 7 bases. Sequencing was carried out using normal tissue next to the tumor. The CDR3 DNA reads TGTGCCAGTGTAGGGGGCGAAGCTTTCTTT. Amino acid sequence: CASVGGEAFF. Based on the CDR3 plus reference TRBV28 and TRBJ1-1, the full variable domain is DVKVTQSSRYLVKRTGEKVFLECVQDMDHENMFWYRQDPGLGLRLIYFSYDVKMKEKGDIPEGYSVSREKKERFSLILESASTNQTSMYLCASVGGEAFFGQGTRLTVV.